The 4 T cell receptor beta chains below all came from one sample that was sequenced in a study of cytomegalovirus exposure and HLA in healthy donors. Vbeta (60) and Jbeta (13) primers were used in the PCR. Sequenced by immunoSEQ multiplex PCR; TCRdb stores in-frame clones only, minus some. Reported are approximately 120,000 clones; the ten largest clones contain 1.5% to 2.5%. Sequenced: PBMCs. These receptors all come from an older woman in good health and CMV-seronegative.

The chain is built from TRBV10-3 and TRBJ1-2; D unclear. V lost 3 bases to trimming and J lost 1 base, with 9 bases between them. CDR1 and CDR2 from the germline V gene are ENHRY and SYGVKD. The CDR3 sequence is 14 residues long. Written as DNA, the CDR3 is TGTGCCATCAGTGATCACCGGGATAACTATGGCTACACCTTC. It encodes CAISDHRDNYGYTF.

The chain recombines TRBV7-3 with TRBJ2-1, with TRBD2 identical over 8 bases. The CDR3 length is 13 residues. CDR1 is SGHTA, CDR2 FQGTGA, per germline. V shed 5 bases and J 9 bases; nucleotides not matched to a gene: 6. In DNA, the CDR3 is TGTGCCAGCAGCCCACGACTAGCGCGTGAGCAGTTCTTC. Encoded protein: CASSPRLAREQFF.

V gene TRBV28 combines with J gene TRBJ1-1; possibly TRBD1 for D (5 bases). The CDR3 consists of 14 residues. Germline V gene sequence: CDR1 MDHEN, CDR2 SYDVKM. V dropped 6 bases and J dropped 2 bases, with 13 bases sitting between them. The CDR3 coding sequence is TGTGCCAGCAGGTCCCAGGGATCTAACACTGAAGCTTTCTTT. Translated, it gives CASRSQGSNTEAFF.

The CDR3 is CSVRPPLYGYTF. DNA of the CDR3: TGCAGCGTCAGGCCTCCTCTCTATGGCTACACCTTC. The genes are TRBV29-1 and TRBJ1-2; D gene ambiguous. The CDR3 has 12 residues. The V gene lost 6 bases and the J gene lost 4 bases, with 12 bases spanning the gap. CDR1 is SQVTM and CDR2 is ANQGSEA in the germline V gene.